This T cell receptor beta chain came from a study of metastatic and nonmetastatic thyroid tumors. About the research overall: Across peripheral blood and tumor or nodule tissue samples taken from malignant and benign thyroid patients, the repertoires were compared with one another.

Whole-study results and caveats: As reported, TCR beta diversity in blood and tumor was significantly higher in malignant thyroid tumors than in benign nodules.

Original processing notes: CDR3 was compared across clinicopathological groups, and the resulting differences were used to build a distant-metastasis classifier for papillary thyroid cancer. Through MiXCR, TCRdb re-clonotyped the PCR reads. The V and J calls and clone size are TCRdb's, not the authors'. Here the sample spans about 41,000 clones, 11% being singletons. This clone was seen ten or more times. Antigen specificity is unknown. Patients had received no treatment of any kind before thyroid surgery. The TCR comes from a female donor with papillary thyroid cancer or a benign thyroid nodule (not recorded which). Some clones in this sample may be carry-over from other donors' samples. The sequenced sample consisted of blood.

DNA for the CDR3: TGCGCCAGCAGCTTGTCCCAGGGACATCGTGAGGGACTAGGGGCCAACGTCCTGACTTTC. Its translation is CASSLSQGHREGLGANVLTF. This chain joins TRBV5-1 and TRBJ2-6; TRBD2 might be the D (7 bases). CDR1 and CDR2 (germline): SGHRS, YFSETQ. The CDR3 sequence is 20 residues long. The ends were cut back, 1 base at V and 4 bases at J, with 24 bases in the middle.